The present T cell receptor (beta chain) was sequenced within a study of read filtering for tumor transcriptome and immune sequencing (TCRdb year 2020). The study in broad terms: Of the patients in the cohort, some 17 were male and over 11 were female, and their mean age was 65.9 years, with a range of about 47 to 85. Per sample, about 3.5 to 11 million TCR-region mapped reads were obtained with IR-seq, compared with only about 80 to 1,400 with RNA-seq. Using the same bone marrow samples, the study compared TCR repertoires obtained by targeted immune repertoire sequencing with those obtained by bulk whole-transcriptome sequencing. Whole-transcriptome libraries were prepared with the TruSeq RNA Access Library Prep Kit after DNase treatment. By revised international staging, roughly eight patients were R-ISS I, around 15 were R-ISS II and over five were R-ISS III. One of the main goals was to work out a read-filtering strategy for immune repertoire data, in particular whether clonotypes backed by only a single read should be removed.

In its sample, this clonotype was seen many times. The specificity of this receptor is unknown. Base qualities are missing; no much larger clone stands one base away. Bone marrow was sampled from every patient at the time of active disease. Isolation of bone marrow mononuclear cells was performed by Ficoll-Hypaque density gradient centrifugation. To remove myeloma plasma cells, the cells were labeled with CD138 magnetic microbeads on a MACS separator, and CD138-negative cells were then collected by negative selection. Purity of the isolated cells was checked by flow cytometry on an Attune NxT using CD138 antibodies. Total RNA was extracted using TRIzol reagent and was quantified on a NanoDrop spectrophotometer. For each patient, paired RNA-seq and IR-seq were run on the CD138-negative bone marrow sample from that patient. Overall study outcomes, separate from this receptor: The sorted CD138-negative fraction was not purified T cells but a mixed bone marrow immune population. IR-seq captured clonotypes at much higher depth and more reliably than RNA-seq, and smaller IR-seq throughput sufficed to identify most shared clonotypes. When single-read clonotypes were removed, the proportions of shared clonotypes in IR-seq and RNA-seq correlated more strongly. In IR-seq, about 82% of clonotypes but approximately 3.2% of total reads were represented by single-read clonotypes, whereas in RNA-seq, 74.6% of clonotypes and about 40% of reads were represented by single-read clonotypes.

V is pruned by 4 bases and J by 4 bases, leaving 3 bases of the junction without a gene match. From the germline V gene, CDR1 is SGHRS and CDR2 is YFSETQ. The CDR3, cysteine through phenylalanine, is 14 amino acids long. This entry keeps only the CDR3 DNA: 42 bases, framed from base 1. TCR libraries were built from roughly 440 ng RNA with the Immunoverse kit, using molecular barcoded adaptors covering alpha/delta and beta/gamma chains. The same RNA used for transcriptome sequencing was used for TCR library preparation. An Illumina HiSeq 4000 with 2 x 150 cycles was used to sequence the TCR libraries. The authors' pipeline ran thus. TCR reads were aligned to human V, D, J and C references and assembled into CDR3 clonotypes with MiXCR, including quality filtering and error correction. The tcR package in R was used to analyze clonotype counts and gene usage diversity. Raw mapping reads were checked after the RNA-seq reads had been mapped by STAR aligner version 2.5.3a onto the human GRCh37 genome. To test how sequencing depth affected the clonotypes detected, IR-seq fastq files were randomly downsampled with Seqtk 1.3. The raw public reads went through TCRdb reprocessing: fastp at Q25, MiXCR clone calling, in-frame beta chains kept. Duplicate CDR3 protein sequences are folded into a single record with the most common DNA and genes. The V and J calls, along with clone size, are taken from TCRdb and not from the paper's own processing. This sample has about 90,000 distinct CDR3 sequences in its table, and about 12% of those were observed once. Clones ranked in the top ten supply under 15% of the sample.

Sequenced input: a population of CD138-negative cells sorted from bone marrow. Sample cell subset or site, as interpreted from the label and publication: bone marrow mononuclear cells depleted of CD138+ plasma/myeloma cells by negative magnetic selection. The chain is assembled from TRBV5-1 and TRBJ2-3, with 10 junctional bases fitting TRBD2. This receptor was obtained from a donor aged 40 or over with multiple myeloma. The sequence in DNA is TGCGCCAGCAGCCAAGCGGGAGGGTCAGATACGCAGTATTTT. The translation is CASSQAGGSDTQYF.